Sequencing of this T cell receptor beta chain was carried out in a study of blood T cells in healthy people across ages. Study results and caveats: The study found more naive CD4+ cells and higher diversity in long-lived than aged donors.

A second PCR, run for about 7 to 11 cycles, used a sample-barcoded 5' primer plus a J-beta primer mix. From the 5' RACE reads, TCRdb called clonotypes with MiXCR, one entry per CDR3 protein. The table lists some 1 million distinct CDR3 sequences, 40% to 50% of them singletons, with approximately 17% in the top ten. They isolated at least 7 million PBMCs from each sample. As for this clonotype: Its matching antigen is unknown.

The CDR3 is 13 residues long. CDR1 and CDR2 (germline): KGHSH, LQKENI. This TCR was sampled from a woman aged 60-70 years in good health. J is TRBJ2-4 and V is TRBV18, with TRBD1 as a possible D gene (5 bases). The J call is uncertain, as TRBJ2-7 better fits the DNA end. The specimen sequenced was blood. The CDR3 coding sequence is TGTGCCAGCTCACCACCGGACAACTACGAGCAGTACTTC. This encodes CASSPPDNYEQYF.